A single sample gave rise to the 30 T cell receptor beta chains below, sequenced in a study of T cell repertoires in cytomegalovirus infection. TCRdb re-derived calls from the reads in MiXCR, one entry per CDR3 protein. Of about 300,000 distinct CDR3 sequences in the sample, 8% to 10% are singletons; the top ten hold around 2.4%. The sample consisted of PBMCs. The receptors here all came from a human donor in good health (CMV status not recorded). Some clones in this sample may be carry-over from other donors' samples.

The chain employs TRBV5-1 and TRBJ1-1; no firm D call. V was shortened by 4 bases and J by 1 base, with 11 bases between the two germline ends. Looked up from germline, CDR1 is SGHRS and CDR2 is YFSETQ. This CDR3 region has 14 residues. CDR3 amino acids: CASSASGENTEAFF. The CDR3 DNA sequence: TGCGCCAGCAGCGCGTCAGGAGAGAACACTGAAGCTTTCTTT.

This clonotype has ten or more counts. The chain has TRBV6-1 and TRBJ2-2, with 7 bases matching TRBD1. There are 17 residues in the CDR3. Unmatched junction bases numbered 12, after V lost 7 bases and J lost 1 base. CDR1 MNHNS and CDR2 SASEGT come from the germline V gene. CDR3 nucleotide sequence: TGTGCCAGCACAGACAGGGAAAAACTTCTGAACACCGGGGAGCTGTTTTTT. It codes for CASTDREKLLNTGELFF.

CDR3 nucleotide sequence: TGTGCCAGCAGTTTACCAGGCACTGGGGCCAACGTCCTGACTTTC. Its translation is CASSLPGTGANVLTF. This chain connects TRBV12-3 or TRBV12-4 to TRBJ2-6; D unresolved. CDR3 length equals 15 residues. V was trimmed by 2 bases and J by 2 bases, leaving 7 bases between them.

The CDR3 DNA is TGCAGTGCTAGAGACCGTCGGGCGGTGTACCAAGAGACCCAGTACTTC. Encoded protein: CSARDRRAVYQETQYF. The gene calls are TRBV20-1 and TRBJ2-5; D gene unclear. Germline CDR1 reads DFQATT; CDR2 reads SNEGSKA (reference sequence). V shed 0 bases and J shed 0 bases, with 14 bases lying between them. This CDR3 has 16 amino acids.

This clonotype was picked up many times. The genes are TRBV7-2 and TRBJ2-1, with D unclear. Germline V CDR1 and CDR2: SGHTA, FQGNSA. The CDR3 extends over 13 amino acids. The V end was cut by 4 bases, the J end by 3 bases, with 7 bases between. CDR3 protein: CASSYQSYNEQFF. The CDR3 bases are TGTGCCAGCAGCTACCAGAGCTACAATGAGCAGTTCTTC.

On this clonotype itself: A much larger clone sits a single nucleotide away, making a read error possible. The V and J genes are TRBV19 and TRBJ2-1, with D tentatively TRBD2 (5 bases). Germline V gene data show CDR1 as LNHDA and CDR2 as SQIVND (reference sequence). Trimming stripped 1 base from V and 10 bases from J, with 20 bases between. The CDR3 extends over 16 amino acids. The CDR3 reads CASSIVWGVSDLEQFF. The CDR3 nucleotides are TGTGCCAGTAGTATAGTATGGGGAGTTTCGGATCTAGAGCAGTTCTTC. The full variable domain, with the rest looked up from reference TRBV19 and TRBJ2-1, is DGGITQSPKYLFRKEGQNVTLSCEQNLNHDAMYWYRQDPGQGLRLIYYSQIVNDFQKGDIAEGYSVSREKKESFPLTVTSAQKNPTAFYLCASSIVWGVSDLEQFFGPGTRLTVL.

This clonotype was seen at least ten times. The rearrangement links TRBV19 to TRBJ2-6; D is perhaps TRBD2 (7 bases). Germline CDR1 is LNHDA and CDR2 is SQIVND (reference sequence). This CDR3 spans 20 amino acids. The ends were cut back, 9 bases at V and 0 bases at J, with 27 bases in the middle. DNA for the CDR3: TGTGCCAGCACCATACCTCGGGGGGCAGGCCGCCACTCTGGGGCCAACGTCCTGACTTTC. Its translation is CASTIPRGAGRHSGANVLTF.

This clonotype was counted many times. This chain joins TRBV12-3 or TRBV12-4 and TRBJ1-1; D gene unclear. The CDR3 totals 13 residues. Trimming removed 5 bases from V and 5 bases from J, with 12 bases in between. The CDR3 spells CASSTVPRTEAFF. CDR3 nucleotide sequence: TGTGCCAGCAGTACCGTCCCCAGGACTGAAGCTTTCTTT.

This clonotype came up many times. The chain is built from TRBV7-2 and TRBJ2-2; 10 bases map to TRBD2. The V segment lost 5 bases and the J segment 5 bases; nucleotides outside the gene matches: 5. The CDR3 has 15 residues. Germline assignment: CDR1 SGHTA and CDR2 FQGNSA. As DNA, the CDR3 is TGTGCCAGCAGCCCTAGCGGGGGCCTAACCGGGGAGCTGTTTTTT. This codes for CASSPSGGLTGELFF.

The rearrangement joins TRBV28 to TRBJ1-1; D unclear. This CDR3 is built from 14 residues. Germline loops: CDR1 MDHEN, CDR2 SYDVKM. Trimming shortened V by 5 bases and J by 1 base, and 11 bases separated the two germline ends. The CDR3 nucleotides are TGTGCCAGCAGTACTTTAGACGAGAACACTGAAGCTTTCTTT. This sequence encodes CASSTLDENTEAFF.

This clonotype was seen at least ten times. V and J are TRBV7-2 and TRBJ2-3, with 12 bases fitting TRBD2. The V segment lost 6 bases and the J segment 6 bases; nucleotides outside the gene matches: 7. Germline V gene sequence: CDR1 SGHTA, CDR2 FQGNSA. The CDR3 has 15 amino acids. The CDR3 reads CASSSSGGVYDTQYF. CDR3 bases: TGTGCCAGCAGTTCTAGCGGGGGGGTTTACGATACGCAGTATTTT.

The rearrangement joins TRBV27 to TRBJ1-2; D not resolved. The CDR3 totals 13 residues. Germline V lookup: CDR1 MNHEY, CDR2 SMNVEV (reference sequence). The ends were cut back, 3 bases at V and 13 bases at J, with 18 bases in the middle. CDR3 in amino acids: CASSLGGANRSTF. CDR3 bases: TGTGCCAGCAGTTTGGGAGGAGCCAACCGCAGCACCTTC.

There are many counts of this clonotype. The chain has TRBV28 and TRBJ2-7; 7 positions agree with TRBD1. J gave up 9 bases and V 4 bases, and 9 bases lay outside the gene matches. Germline CDR1 is MDHEN and CDR2 is SYDVKM. This CDR3 comprises 13 residues. This chain's CDR3 is CASSSGQSSVQYV. CDR3 sequence (DNA): TGTGCCAGCAGTTCGGGACAGTCTTCCGTGCAGTACGTC.

DNA for the CDR3: TGTGCCAGCAGACGAGCGGGGGGGGTAGAGACCCAGTACTTC. The encoded protein is CASRRAGGVETQYF. The chain carries TRBV11-2 and TRBJ2-5, with 10 bases fitting TRBD2. CDR1 is SGHAT, CDR2 FQNNGV, per germline. The CDR3 contains 14 residues. Trimming removed 6 bases from V and 4 bases from J; junction bases left unmatched: 5.

This clonotype came up a few times. The chain has TRBV7-2 and TRBJ2-1; 12 nucleotides line up with TRBD2. This CDR3 has 16 residues. J lost 2 bases, V lost 3 bases, and 2 bases had no gene match. Germline-derived CDR1 and CDR2 are SGHTA and FQGNSA. CDR3 nucleotides: TGTGCCAGCAGCTTGACTAGCGGGGGCCCCTACAATGAGCAGTTCTTC. Amino acid sequence: CASSLTSGGPYNEQFF.

This clonotype was counted ten times or more. This chain links TRBV7-9 with TRBJ1-5; weak D call: TRBD1 (6 bases). Germline V lookup: CDR1 SEHNR, CDR2 FQNEAQ (reference sequence). There are 15 residues in the CDR3. V shed 5 bases and J shed 2 bases, with 13 bases lying between them. In DNA form, the CDR3 reads TGTGCCAGCAGCCCCGGGGGGGCGCGCAATCAGCCCCAGCATTTT. It translates to CASSPGGARNQPQHF.

There are a few counts of this clonotype. The chain is built from TRBV24-1 and TRBJ2-1; 7 nucleotides line up with TRBD2. CDR3 length: 17 residues. V lost 4 bases to trimming and J lost 3 bases; unmatched junction nucleotides: 11. Germline CDR1 and CDR2: KGHDR and SFDVKD. The CDR3 nucleotides are TGTGCCACCAGTGACTCTACCCGAAGCGGGGACTACAATGAGCAGTTCTTC. Translated: CATSDSTRSGDYNEQFF.

This clonotype occurred many times. The chain is built from TRBV20-1 and TRBJ2-2, with TRBD2 identical over 12 bases. There are 15 residues in the CDR3. The V gene end was trimmed by 3 bases and the J gene end by 4 bases; junction bases not matched to a gene: 3. The germline V gene encodes CDR1 DFQATT and CDR2 SNEGSKA (reference sequence). Written as DNA, the CDR3 is TGCAGTGCTAGGGCTAGCGGGGGGGCCACCGGGGAGCTGTTTTTT. Amino acids: CSARASGGATGELFF.

This clonotype was recorded a few times. This rearrangement joins TRBV29-1 to TRBJ1-1; the D gene is possibly TRBD1 (6 bases). The germline V gene encodes CDR1 SQVTM and CDR2 ANQGSEA. Trimming removed 2 bases from V and 2 bases from J, with 9 bases in between. The CDR3 consists of 13 residues. The CDR3 DNA reads TGCAGCGTTGAATTGGGGGGCAACACTGAAGCTTTCTTT. Its protein is CSVELGGNTEAFF.

This clonotype was detected ten times or more. The gene calls are TRBV5-5 and TRBJ2-2, with a weak D call TRBD1 (6 bases). CDR3 length: 16 amino acids. Germline assignment: CDR1 SGHKS and CDR2 YYEKEE (reference sequence). V was shortened by 4 bases and J by 3 bases, with 16 bases between the two germline ends. The CDR3: CASSRLGQIYTGELFF. CDR3 coding DNA: TGTGCCAGCAGCCGACTGGGACAAATCTACACCGGGGAGCTGTTTTTT.

This clonotype was counted ten times or more. The chain uses TRBV6-5 and TRBJ1-1; D remains unclear. This CDR3 spans 13 amino acids. Looked up from germline, CDR1 is MNHEY and CDR2 is SVGAGI. Trimming removed 2 bases at V and 3 bases at J, with 7 bases between. The CDR3 region has the DNA TGTGCCAGCAGTTACGGCAGCTACACTGAAGCTTTCTTT. This sequence encodes CASSYGSYTEAFF.

There are many counts of this clonotype. The rearrangement joins TRBV7-2 to TRBJ1-5, with 9 bases that match TRBD1. This CDR3 region has 16 residues. Looked up from germline, CDR1 is SGHTA and CDR2 is FQGNSA. V lost 4 bases to trimming and J lost 2 bases; unmatched junction nucleotides: 6. CDR3 nucleotide sequence: TGTGCCAGCAGCTGGGGACAGGGTGGGGGCAATCAGCCCCAGCATTTT. Its translation: CASSWGQGGGNQPQHF.

This clonotype has a count of ten or more. This rearrangement joins TRBV12-3 or TRBV12-4 to TRBJ2-7; D is ambiguous. V shed 3 bases and J shed 0 bases, with 6 bases lying between them. The CDR3 has 13 residues. The CDR3 coding sequence is TGTGCCAGCAGTTTTGGCAGCTCCTACGAGCAGTACGTC. It is translated as CASSFGSSYEQYV.

This clonotype was found many times. This chain links TRBV6-2 or TRBV6-3 with TRBJ1-2, with D unresolved. Trimming removed 5 bases from V and 8 bases from J, with 9 bases in between. Germline V lookup: CDR1 MNHEY, CDR2 SVGEGT. The CDR3 is 11 amino acids. In DNA form, the CDR3 reads TGTGCCAGCAGTCCATCGGGGGGCTACACCTTC. Its protein product is CASSPSGGYTF.

Details on this clonotype: The conserved closing phenylalanine or tryptophan is absent in this CDR3, likely reflecting a read error. The chain links TRBV5-1 to TRBJ2-1; the D gene could be TRBD1 or TRBD2 (5 bases each). This CDR3 contains 14 residues. Germline lookup yields CDR1 SGHRS and CDR2 YFSETQ. V was trimmed by 0 bases and J by 4 bases, leaving 8 bases between them. The CDR3 is CASSLGGEYNEQFL. The CDR3 region has the DNA TGCGCCAGCAGCTTGGGAGGGGAATACAATGAGCAGTTCCTC.

This clonotype was seen a handful of times. V gene TRBV6-1 combines with J gene TRBJ2-7, with D perhaps matching TRBD2 (5 bases). The CDR3 is 13 amino acids. Germline V gene sequence: CDR1 MNHNS, CDR2 SASEGT. Trimming left V 6 bases short and J 5 bases short, with 14 bases between. This chain's CDR3 is CASRPGSGDEQYF. The CDR3 coding sequence is TGTGCCAGCAGGCCGGGAAGTGGCGACGAGCAGTACTTC.

This clonotype has only a few counts. The CDR3 DNA is TGCAGCGTTGAAGACGGACAGGGCGATGAGCAGTTCTTC. Its protein is CSVEDGQGDEQFF. V is TRBV29-1 and J is TRBJ2-1, with 8 bases aligning to TRBD1. Germline V lookup: CDR1 SQVTM, CDR2 ANQGSEA. There are 13 residues in the CDR3. The V segment lost 0 bases and the J segment 8 bases; nucleotides outside the gene matches: 3.

The chain has TRBV20-1 and TRBJ2-7, with 7 bases identical to TRBD2. This CDR3 region has 14 residues. CDR1 and CDR2 (germline): DFQATT, SNEGSKA (reference sequence). V dropped 6 bases and J dropped 0; count of bases not matched to a gene: 8. The CDR3 region is CSASGMWGSYEQYF. As DNA, the CDR3 is TGCAGTGCCAGCGGGATGTGGGGCTCCTACGAGCAGTACTTC.

This clonotype was counted many times. The chain is built from TRBV6-6 and TRBJ1-1, with no clear D. Trimming took 4 bases from V and 0 from J, leaving 6 bases between them. This CDR3 has 13 amino acids. CDR1 is MNHNY, CDR2 SVGAGI, per germline (reference sequence). The CDR3 loop reads CASSSLVNTEAFF. CDR3 DNA sequence: TGTGCCAGCAGTTCCCTAGTGAACACTGAAGCTTTCTTT.

This clonotype was seen ten or more times. The rearrangement uses TRBV28 and TRBJ1-2; D uncertain. The germline gives CDR1 MDHEN, CDR2 SYDVKM. The CDR3 is 14 residues long. The V end was cut by 5 bases, the J end by 9 bases, with 19 bases between. CDR3 region: CASSLPPGFGSYTF. CDR3 DNA: TGTGCCAGCAGTCTGCCCCCGGGTTTCGGAAGCTACACCTTC.